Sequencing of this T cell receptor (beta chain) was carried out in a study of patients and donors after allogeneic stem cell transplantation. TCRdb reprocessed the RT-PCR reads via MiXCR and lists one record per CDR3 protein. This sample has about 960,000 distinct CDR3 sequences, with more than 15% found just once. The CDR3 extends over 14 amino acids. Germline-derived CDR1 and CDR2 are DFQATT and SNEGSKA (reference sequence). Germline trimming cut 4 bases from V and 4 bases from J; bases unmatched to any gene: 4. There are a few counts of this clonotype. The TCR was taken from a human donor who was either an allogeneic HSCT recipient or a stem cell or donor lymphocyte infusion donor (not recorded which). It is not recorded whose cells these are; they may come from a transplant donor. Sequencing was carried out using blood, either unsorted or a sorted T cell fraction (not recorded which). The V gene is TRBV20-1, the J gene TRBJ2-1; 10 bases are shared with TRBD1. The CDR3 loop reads CSATGQGKYNEQFF. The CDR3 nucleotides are TGCAGTGCTACGGGACAGGGGAAATACAATGAGCAGTTCTTC.